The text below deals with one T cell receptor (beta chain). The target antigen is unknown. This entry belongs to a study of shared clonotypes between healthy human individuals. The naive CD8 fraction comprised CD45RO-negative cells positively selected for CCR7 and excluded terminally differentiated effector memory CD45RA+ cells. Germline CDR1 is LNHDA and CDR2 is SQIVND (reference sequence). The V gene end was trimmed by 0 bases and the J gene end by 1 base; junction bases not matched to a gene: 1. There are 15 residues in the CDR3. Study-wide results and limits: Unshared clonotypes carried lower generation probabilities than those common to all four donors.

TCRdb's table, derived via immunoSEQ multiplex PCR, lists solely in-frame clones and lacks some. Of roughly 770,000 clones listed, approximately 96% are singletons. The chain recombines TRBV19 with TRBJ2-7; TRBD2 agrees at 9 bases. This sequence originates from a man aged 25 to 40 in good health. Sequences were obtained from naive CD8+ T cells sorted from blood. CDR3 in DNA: TGTGCCAGTAGTATAGACCTAGCGGGGTCCTACGAGCAGTACTTC. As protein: CASSIDLAGSYEQYF. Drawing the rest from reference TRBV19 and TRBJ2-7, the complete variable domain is DGGITQSPKYLFRKEGQNVTLSCEQNLNHDAMYWYRQDPGQGLRLIYYSQIVNDFQKGDIAEGYSVSREKKESFPLTVTSAQKNPTAFYLCASSIDLAGSYEQYFGPGTRLTVT.